Below, one TCR beta chain is given with its context. The sample originates from a study of glioma-infiltrating T cells after dendritic cell vaccination. Assay used: immunoSEQ multiplex PCR; TCRdb lists only in-frame clones, some missing. The repertoire holds under 30,000 clones, with roughly 89% as singletons. Germline values: CDR1 GTSNPN, CDR2 SVGIG (reference sequence). V was clipped by 5 bases and J by 3 bases; unmatched bases: 0. The length of the CDR3 is 13 residues. Time point: after dendritic cell vaccination, including at tumor progression/relapse. The TCR originated in a human donor with glioblastoma. The sample consisted of blood, taken after dendritic cell vaccination. This rearrangement joins TRBV30 to TRBJ1-6; 8 bases agree with TRBD1. CDR3 protein: CAWGQGYNSPLHF. CDR3 bases: TGTGCCTGGGGACAGGGCTATAATTCACCCCTCCACTTT.